The rows below give T cell receptor beta chains drawn from one sample of a study of blood T cell repertoires in COVID-19. Profiling relied on immunoSEQ multiplex PCR, and the TCRdb table lists in-frame clones only, not all of them. The sample has 400,000 or so clones; over 75% are singletons. The sequenced material came from PBMCs or T cells enriched from blood (not recorded which). The source is a woman aged 35 to 49 with acute COVID-19. Both conserved end residues are part of each CDR3. D genes are given only for firm matches. Some rows have no size entry. The others give once, few or many, or a class for an expanded clone.

size	D	V	J	DNA	CDR3
NA	TRBD2	TRBV5-4	TRBJ2-2	TGTGCCAGCAGCTTGGCAACTAGCGGGGGGGCCGGGGAGCTGTTTTTT	CASSLATSGGAGELFF
NA	NA	TRBV19	TRBJ1-1	TGTGCCAGTAGTATACTACAGACTATGAACACTGAAGCTTTCTTT	CASSILQTMNTEAFF
NA	TRBD1	TRBV6-5	TRBJ1-2	TGTGCCAGCAGCTACGGACAGGGCCTGAGAGGCTACACCTTC	CASSYGQGLRGYTF
NA	NA	TRBV20-1	TRBJ1-2	TGCAGTGCTAGTCTGGGGCGAGGATATGGCTACACCTTC	CSASLGRGYGYTF
NA	NA	TRBV9	TRBJ2-3	TGTGCCAGCAGCCCCTCTAGCGCCCTTTGGGATACGCAGTATTTT	CASSPSSALWDTQYF
NA	TRBD1	TRBV14	TRBJ1-6	TGTGCCAGCAGCCAAGCGGTTGGGACAGGGGGAAATTCACCCCTCCACTTT	CASSQAVGTGGNSPLHF
NA	NA	TRBV18	TRBJ2-2	TGTGCCAGCTCACTGCGGCCCCGGGACACCGGGGAGCTGTTTTTT	CASSLRPRDTGELFF
NA	NA	TRBV7-9	TRBJ2-1	TGTGCCAGCAGCTTACTAGGGCAGGGTTACAATGAGCAGTTCTTC	CASSLLGQGYNEQFF
once	NA	TRBV5-1	TRBJ2-5	TGCGCCAGCAGCTTGGGTAGGGGGCAAGAGACCCAGTACTTC	CASSLGRGQETQYF
NA	NA	TRBV5-6	TRBJ2-7	TGTGCCAGCAGCTTGGTTGGAGGTGCCGAGCAGTACTTC	CASSLVGGAEQYF
NA	NA	TRBV2	TRBJ1-2	TGTGCCAGCAGTCCCCGGGAGGGTGGCTATGGCTACACCTTC	CASSPREGGYGYTF
NA	NA	TRBV2	TRBJ2-7	TGTGCCAGCAGCGTTGAGGGGGTGGACTACGAGCAGTACTTC	CASSVEGVDYEQYF
once	TRBD2	TRBV7-2	TRBJ2-3	TGTGCCAGCAGCTTTAGTCCTAGCGGGGGGGCTGTGAGAGGCACGCAGTATTTT	CASSFSPSGGAVRGTQYF
NA	NA	TRBV19	TRBJ1-5	TGTGCCAGTAGTATTTTCTCCTCCCCCCAGCATTTT	CASSIFSSPQHF
once	TRBD2	TRBV7-2	TRBJ2-3	TGTGCCAGCAGCTACTCTAGCGGGGGGTGGACAGATACGCAGTATTTT	CASSYSSGGWTDTQYF
NA	NA	TRBV30	TRBJ2-1	TGTGCCTGGAGCGTAGGGAGCTCCTACAATGAGCAGTTCTTC	CAWSVGSSYNEQFF
NA	TRBD1	TRBV7-2	TRBJ1-1	TGTGCCAGCAGTCAACAGGGGGACACTGAAGCTTTCTTT	CASSQQGDTEAFF